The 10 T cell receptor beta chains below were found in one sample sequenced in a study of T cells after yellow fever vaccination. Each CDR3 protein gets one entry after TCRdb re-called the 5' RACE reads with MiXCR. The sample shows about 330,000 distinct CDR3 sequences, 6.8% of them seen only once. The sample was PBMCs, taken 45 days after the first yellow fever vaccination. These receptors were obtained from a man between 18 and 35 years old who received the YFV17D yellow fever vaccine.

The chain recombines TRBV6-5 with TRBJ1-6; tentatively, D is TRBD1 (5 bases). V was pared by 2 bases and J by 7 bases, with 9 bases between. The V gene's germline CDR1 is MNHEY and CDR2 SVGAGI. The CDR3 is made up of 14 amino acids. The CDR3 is CASSYGGANSPLHF. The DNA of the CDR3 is TGTGCCAGCAGTTACGGCGGGGCGAATTCACCCCTCCACTTT.

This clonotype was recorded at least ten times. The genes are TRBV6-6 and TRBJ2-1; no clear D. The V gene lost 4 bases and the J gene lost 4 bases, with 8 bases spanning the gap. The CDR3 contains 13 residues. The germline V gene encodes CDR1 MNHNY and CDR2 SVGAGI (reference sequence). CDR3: CASSSPLYNEQFF. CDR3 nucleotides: TGTGCCAGCAGTTCCCCCCTTTACAATGAGCAGTTCTTC.

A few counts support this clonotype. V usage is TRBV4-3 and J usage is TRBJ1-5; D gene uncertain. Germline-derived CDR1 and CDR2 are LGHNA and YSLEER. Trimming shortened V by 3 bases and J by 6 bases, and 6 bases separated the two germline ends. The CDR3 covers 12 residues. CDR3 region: CASSQLGQPQHF. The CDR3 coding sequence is TGCGCCAGCAGCCAGTTAGGTCAGCCCCAGCATTTT.

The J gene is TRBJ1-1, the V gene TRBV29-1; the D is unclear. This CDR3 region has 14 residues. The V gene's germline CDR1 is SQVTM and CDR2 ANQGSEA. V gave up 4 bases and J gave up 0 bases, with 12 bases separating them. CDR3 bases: TGCAGCGTTGGTTTTGGCAGTATGAACACTGAAGCTTTCTTT. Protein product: CSVGFGSMNTEAFF.

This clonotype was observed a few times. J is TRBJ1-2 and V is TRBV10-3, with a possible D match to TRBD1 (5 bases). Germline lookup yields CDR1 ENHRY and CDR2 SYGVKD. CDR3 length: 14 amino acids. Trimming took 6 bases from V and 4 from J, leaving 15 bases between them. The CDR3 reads CAIRAGPHSYGYTF. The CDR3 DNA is TGTGCCATCAGAGCGGGGCCTCATAGCTATGGCTACACCTTC.

The CDR3 sequence is CASSPGRGGEQYF. The CDR3 coding sequence is TGTGCCAGCAGCCCGGGGCGAGGGGGAGAGCAGTACTTC. The rearrangement uses TRBV7-8 and TRBJ2-7; TRBD1 might be the D (6 bases). Germline V gene lookup returns CDR1 SGHVS and CDR2 FQNEAQ. Trimming took 5 bases from V and 7 from J, leaving 15 bases between them. The CDR3 contains 13 residues.

The CDR3 here is CASSPEDNEGYTF. As DNA, the CDR3 is TGTGCCAGCAGCCCCGAGGACAATGAGGGCTACACCTTC. V is TRBV5-4 and J is TRBJ1-2, with D perhaps matching TRBD1 (5 bases). The CDR3 consists of 13 residues. CDR1 and CDR2 (germline): SGHNT, YYREEE (reference sequence). V lost 4 bases to trimming and J lost 8 bases, with 15 bases between them.

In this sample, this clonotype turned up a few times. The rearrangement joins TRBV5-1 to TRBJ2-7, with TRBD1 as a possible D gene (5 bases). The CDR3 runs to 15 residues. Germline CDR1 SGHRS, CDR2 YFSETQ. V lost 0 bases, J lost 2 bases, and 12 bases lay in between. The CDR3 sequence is CASSLVAGLTYEQYF. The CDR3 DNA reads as TGCGCCAGCAGCTTGGTGGCAGGGCTAACCTACGAGCAGTACTTC. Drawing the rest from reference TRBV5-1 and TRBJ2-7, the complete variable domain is KAGVTQTPRYLIKTRGQQVTLSCSPISGHRSVSWYQQTPGQGLQFLFEYFSETQRNKGNFPGRFSGRQFSNSRSEMNVSTLELGDSALYLCASSLVAGLTYEQYFGPGTRLTVT.

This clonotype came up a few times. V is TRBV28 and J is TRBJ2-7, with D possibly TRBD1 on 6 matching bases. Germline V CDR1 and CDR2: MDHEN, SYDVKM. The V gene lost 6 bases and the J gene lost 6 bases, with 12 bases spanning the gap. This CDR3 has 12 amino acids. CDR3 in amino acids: CASRTGLGEQYV. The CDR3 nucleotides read TGTGCCAGCAGAACAGGGTTGGGCGAGCAGTACGTC.

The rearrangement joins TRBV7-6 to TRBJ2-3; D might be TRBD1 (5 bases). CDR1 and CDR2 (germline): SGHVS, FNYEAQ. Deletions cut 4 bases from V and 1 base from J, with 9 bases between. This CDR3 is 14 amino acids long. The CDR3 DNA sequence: TGTGCCAGCAGCTGGGGCAGGGGCACAGATACGCAGTATTTT. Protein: CASSWGRGTDTQYF.